This TCR beta chain comes out of a study of T cell changes during pregnancy in multiple sclerosis. This CDR3 is 14 amino acids long. Between the trimmed V and J ends, which lost 3 bases and 0 bases, there was a span of 7 bases. Germline CDR1 is SNHLY and CDR2 is FYNNEI. The method was immunoSEQ multiplex PCR; TCRdb's version includes in-frame clones alone and lacks a portion of them. The sample includes about 66,000 clones, about nine tenths of them seen just once. The specimen comprised peripheral blood, sampled in the third trimester of pregnancy. This TCR was sampled from a female donor with multiple sclerosis, enrolled in a pregnancy study. The rearrangement joins TRBV2 to TRBJ2-3, with D perhaps matching TRBD2 (5 bases). In DNA form, the CDR3 reads TGTGCCAGCAGTGATGGCGGGAGCACAGATACGCAGTATTTT. As protein: CASSDGGSTDTQYF. The full variable domain, in which reference TRBV2 and TRBJ2-3 provide the parts outside the CDR3, is EPEVTQTPSHQVTQMGQEVILRCVPISNHLYFYWYRQILGQKVEFLVSFYNNEISEKSEIFDDQFSVERPDGSNFTLKIRSTKLEDSAMYFCASSDGGSTDTQYFGPGTRLTVL.